This T cell receptor beta chain is from a study of blood T cell repertoires in COVID-19. Across the study: Material from acute and convalescent COVID-19 was sourced from the United States, Italy and Spain.

Data came from immunoSEQ multiplex PCR; TCRdb stores just in-frame clones and leaves some out. This sample yields under 350,000 clones, of which 65% to 90% are seen a single time; about 4% belongs to the top ten. Participant reports of clinical history set cohort assignment. Donors in Cohort 3 who had recovered were those with two negative PCRs, healthcare professional clearance, or resolution of their symptoms. The V end was cut by 0 bases, the J end by 7 bases, with 16 bases between. This CDR3 contains 15 residues. In germline, CDR1 is MNHEY, CDR2 SMNVEV (reference sequence). The sequenced sample was PBMCs or T cells enriched from blood (not recorded which). This chain links TRBV27 with TRBJ2-7, with a tentative D call TRBD2 (5 bases). The clonotype comes from a man between 25 and 39 years old who had recovered from COVID-19. Here the CDR3 DNA reads TGTGCCAGCAGTTTATCCGGCAGTCCCTGGAGGGAGCAGTACTTC. Translated: CASSLSGSPWREQYF.